The clone carrying this T cell receptor beta chain showed up just a few times. The antigen is not known. Cultured CD4+ T-cell DNA underwent Oncomine TCR Beta short-read sequencing. Investigators obtained genomic DNA by extraction from cultured CD4+ T cells. TCRdb fed the PCR reads into MiXCR, producing one record per CDR3 protein. Seen here are 8,500 to 14,000 distinct CDR3 sequences, less than 75% observed once, and the top ten hold around 28%. The germline V gene has CDR1 DFQATT and CDR2 SNEGSKA (reference sequence). The CDR3 loop spans 13 amino acids. Deletions cut 5 bases from V and 5 bases from J, with 15 bases between. As to treatment: approximately nine-day PBMC culture with coronavirus spike peptide pools or control peptides (ViraFEST assay). TCR sequencing followed the expansion of antigen-specific T cells with peptide pools in ViraFEST. This specimen belongs to a study of vaccination and CD4 T cells after COVID-19. As for the study in general: Convalescent individuals numbered four females and six males, two being Hispanic. Stimuli were overlapping spike peptide pools of SARS-CoV-2 and three common cold coronaviruses (HCoV-NL63, HCoV-OC43, HCoV-229E).

The clonotype originates from a human donor who had recovered from COVID-19. The sequenced sample was CD4+ T cells from blood, cultured in vitro, obtained before SARS-CoV-2 vaccination. The chain joins TRBV20-1 to TRBJ1-2; tentative D call: TRBD1 (6 bases). The CDR3 reads CSARVGGGYGYTF. As DNA, the CDR3 is TGCAGTGCTCGGGTGGGGGGCGGGTATGGCTACACCTTC.